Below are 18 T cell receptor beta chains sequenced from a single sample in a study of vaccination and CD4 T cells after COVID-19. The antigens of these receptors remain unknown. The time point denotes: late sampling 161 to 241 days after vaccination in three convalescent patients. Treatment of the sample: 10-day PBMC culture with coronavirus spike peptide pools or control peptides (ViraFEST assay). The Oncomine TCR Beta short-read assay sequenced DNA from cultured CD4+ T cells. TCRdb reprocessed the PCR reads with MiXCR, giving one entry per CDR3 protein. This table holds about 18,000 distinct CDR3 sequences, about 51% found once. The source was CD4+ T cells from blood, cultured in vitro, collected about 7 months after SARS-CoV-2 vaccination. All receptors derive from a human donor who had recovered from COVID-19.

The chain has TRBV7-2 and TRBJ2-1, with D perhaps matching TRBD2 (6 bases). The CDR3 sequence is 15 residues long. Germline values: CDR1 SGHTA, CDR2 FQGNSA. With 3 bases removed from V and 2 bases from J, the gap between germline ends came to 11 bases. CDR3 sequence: CASSLSWGAYNEQFF. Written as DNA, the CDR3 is TGTGCCAGCAGCTTGAGTTGGGGGGCCTACAATGAGCAGTTCTTC.

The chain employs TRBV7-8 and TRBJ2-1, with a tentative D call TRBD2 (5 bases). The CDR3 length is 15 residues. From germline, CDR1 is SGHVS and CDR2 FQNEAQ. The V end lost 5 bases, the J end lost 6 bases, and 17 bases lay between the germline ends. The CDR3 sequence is CASSPLESGSNEQFF. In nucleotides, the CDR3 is TGTGCCAGCAGCCCACTAGAGAGTGGTAGCAATGAGCAGTTCTTC.

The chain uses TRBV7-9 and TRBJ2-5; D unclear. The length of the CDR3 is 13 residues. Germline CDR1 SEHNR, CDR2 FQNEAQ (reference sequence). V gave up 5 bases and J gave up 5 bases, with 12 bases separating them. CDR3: CASSPVLQETQYF. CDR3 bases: TGTGCCAGCAGCCCGGTGCTTCAGGAGACCCAGTACTTC.

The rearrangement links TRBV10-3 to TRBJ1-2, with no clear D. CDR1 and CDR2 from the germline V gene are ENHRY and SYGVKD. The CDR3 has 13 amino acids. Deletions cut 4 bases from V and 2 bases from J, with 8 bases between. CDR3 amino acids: CAISGVGNYGYTF. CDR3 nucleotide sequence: TGTGCCATCAGTGGAGTGGGAAACTATGGCTACACCTTC.

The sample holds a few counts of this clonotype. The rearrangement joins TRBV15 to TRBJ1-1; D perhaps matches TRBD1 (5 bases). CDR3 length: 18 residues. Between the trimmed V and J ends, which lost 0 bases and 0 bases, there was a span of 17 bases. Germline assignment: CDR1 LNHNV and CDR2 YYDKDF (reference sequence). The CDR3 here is CATSRERGGWGVNTEAFF. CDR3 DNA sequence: TGTGCCACCAGCAGAGAGAGGGGAGGATGGGGTGTGAACACTGAAGCTTTCTTT. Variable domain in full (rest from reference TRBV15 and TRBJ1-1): DAMVIQNPRYQVTQFGKPVTLSCSQTLNHNVMYWYQQKSSQAPKLLFHYYDKDFNNEADTPDNFQSRRPNTSFCFLDIRSPGLGDTAMYLCATSRERGGWGVNTEAFFGQGTRLTVV.

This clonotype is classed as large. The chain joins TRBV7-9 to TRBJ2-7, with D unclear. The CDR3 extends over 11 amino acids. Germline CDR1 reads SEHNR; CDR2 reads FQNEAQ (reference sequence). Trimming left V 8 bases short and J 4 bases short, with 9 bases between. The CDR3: CASGSKYEQYF. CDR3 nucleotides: TGTGCCAGCGGGTCAAAGTACGAGCAGTACTTC.

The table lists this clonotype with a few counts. The CDR3 sequence is CASSNRQGKGNTEAFF. Written as DNA, the CDR3 is TGTGCCAGCAGTAATCGACAGGGAAAGGGAAACACTGAAGCTTTCTTT. The chain carries TRBV28 and TRBJ1-1, with 7 bases matching TRBD1. CDR1 and CDR2 (germline): MDHEN, SYDVKM. V was pared by 5 bases and J by 2 bases, with 11 bases of the junction left unmatched. The CDR3 runs to 16 residues.

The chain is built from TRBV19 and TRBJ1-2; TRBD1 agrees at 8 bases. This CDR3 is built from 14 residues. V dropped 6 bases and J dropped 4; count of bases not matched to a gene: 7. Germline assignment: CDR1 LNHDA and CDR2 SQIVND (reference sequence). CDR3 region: CASRQGVERYGYTF. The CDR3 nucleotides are TGTGCCAGTAGACAGGGGGTGGAGCGCTATGGCTACACCTTC.

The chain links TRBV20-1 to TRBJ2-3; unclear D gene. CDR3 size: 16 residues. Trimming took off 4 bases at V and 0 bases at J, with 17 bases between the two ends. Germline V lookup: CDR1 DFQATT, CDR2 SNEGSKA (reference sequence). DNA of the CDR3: TGCAGTGCTATCCCGGCTGAAAGAGCTAGCACAGATACGCAGTATTTT. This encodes CSAIPAERASTDTQYF.

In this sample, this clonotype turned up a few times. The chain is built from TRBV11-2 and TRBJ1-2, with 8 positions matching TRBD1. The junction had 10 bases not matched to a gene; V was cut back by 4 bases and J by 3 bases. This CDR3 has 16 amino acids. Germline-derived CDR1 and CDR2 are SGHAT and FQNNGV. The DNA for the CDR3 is TGTGCCAGCAGCTCGGCCCGGACAGGGTCCCACTATGGCTACACCTTC. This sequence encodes CASSSARTGSHYGYTF.

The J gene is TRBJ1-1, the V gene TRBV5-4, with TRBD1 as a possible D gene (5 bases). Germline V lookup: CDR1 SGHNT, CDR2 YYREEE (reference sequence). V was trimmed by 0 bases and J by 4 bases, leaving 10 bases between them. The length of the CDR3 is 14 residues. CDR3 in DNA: TGTGCCAGCAGCTTGGCTGGGGGAGTCACTGAAGCTTTCTTT. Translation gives CASSLAGGVTEAFF.

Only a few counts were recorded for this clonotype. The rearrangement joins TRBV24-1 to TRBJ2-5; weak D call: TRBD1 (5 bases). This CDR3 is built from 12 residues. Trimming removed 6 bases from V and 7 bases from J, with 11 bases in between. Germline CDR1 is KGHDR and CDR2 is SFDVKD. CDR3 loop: CATSSGLGTQYF. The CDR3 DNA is TGTGCCACCAGTTCAGGGTTGGGGACCCAGTACTTC.

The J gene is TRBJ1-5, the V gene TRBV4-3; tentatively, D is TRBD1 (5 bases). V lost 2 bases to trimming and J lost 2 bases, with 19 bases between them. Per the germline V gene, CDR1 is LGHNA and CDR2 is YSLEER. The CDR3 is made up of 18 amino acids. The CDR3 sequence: CASSQWLRNRGGNQPQHF. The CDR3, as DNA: TGCGCCAGCAGCCAATGGTTGAGGAATAGGGGAGGCAATCAGCCCCAGCATTTT.

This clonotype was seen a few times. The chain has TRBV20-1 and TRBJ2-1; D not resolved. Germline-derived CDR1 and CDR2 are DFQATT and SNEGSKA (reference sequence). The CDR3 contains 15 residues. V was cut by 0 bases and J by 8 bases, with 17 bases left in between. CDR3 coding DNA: TGCAGTGCTAGAGATAGGAAGATTGGGGTCTATGAGCAGTTCTTC. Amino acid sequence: CSARDRKIGVYEQFF.

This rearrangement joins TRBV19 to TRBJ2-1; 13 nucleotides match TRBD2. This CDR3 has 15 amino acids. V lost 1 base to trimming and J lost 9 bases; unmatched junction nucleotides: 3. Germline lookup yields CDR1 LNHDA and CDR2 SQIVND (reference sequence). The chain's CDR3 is CASSIGTSGSSEQFF. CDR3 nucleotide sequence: TGTGCCAGTAGTATAGGGACTAGCGGGAGTAGTGAGCAGTTCTTC.

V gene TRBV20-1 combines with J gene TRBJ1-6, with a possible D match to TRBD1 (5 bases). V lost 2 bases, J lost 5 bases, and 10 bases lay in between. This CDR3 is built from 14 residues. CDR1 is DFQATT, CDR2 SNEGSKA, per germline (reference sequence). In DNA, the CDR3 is TGCAGTGCTAGAATGGGGACGGATAATTCACCCCTCCACTTT. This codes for CSARMGTDNSPLHF.

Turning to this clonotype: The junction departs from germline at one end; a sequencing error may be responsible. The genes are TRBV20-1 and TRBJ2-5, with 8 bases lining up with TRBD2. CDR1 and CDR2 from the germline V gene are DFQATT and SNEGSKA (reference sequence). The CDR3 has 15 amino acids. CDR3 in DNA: TGCAGTGCCAGAGCGGGAGTCACCTTCCAAGAGACCCAGTACTTC. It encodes CSARAGVTFQETQYF.

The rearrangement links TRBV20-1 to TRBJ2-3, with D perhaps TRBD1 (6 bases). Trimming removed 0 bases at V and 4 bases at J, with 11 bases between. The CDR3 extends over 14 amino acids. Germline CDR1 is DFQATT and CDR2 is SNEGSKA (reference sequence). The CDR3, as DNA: TGCAGTGCTAGAGATCAGGGGACCTCAGATACGCAGTATTTT. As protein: CSARDQGTSDTQYF.